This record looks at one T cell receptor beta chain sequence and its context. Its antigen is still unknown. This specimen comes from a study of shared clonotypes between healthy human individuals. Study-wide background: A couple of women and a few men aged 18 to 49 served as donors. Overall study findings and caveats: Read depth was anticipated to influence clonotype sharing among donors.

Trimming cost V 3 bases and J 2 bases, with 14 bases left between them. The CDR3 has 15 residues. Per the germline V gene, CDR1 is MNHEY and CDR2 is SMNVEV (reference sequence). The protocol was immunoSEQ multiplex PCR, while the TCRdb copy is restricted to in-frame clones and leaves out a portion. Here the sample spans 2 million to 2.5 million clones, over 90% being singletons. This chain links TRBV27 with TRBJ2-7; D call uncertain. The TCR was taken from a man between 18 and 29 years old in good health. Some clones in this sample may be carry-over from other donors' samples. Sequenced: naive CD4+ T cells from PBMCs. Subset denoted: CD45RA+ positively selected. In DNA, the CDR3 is TGTGCCAGCAGTTTCCTCCCCGGGCCAACCTACGAGCAGTACTTC. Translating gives CASSFLPGPTYEQYF.